Shown below are 28 T cell receptor beta chains from a single sample sequenced in a study of beta chain features in type 1 diabetes. The antigens these receptors bind are not known. All of the isolated RNA was reverse transcribed, so expressed TCRB transcripts were sequenced. TCRdb's table, derived via immunoSEQ multiplex PCR, lists solely in-frame clones and lacks some. The sample holds over 55,000 clones, under 60% seen once. Study-wide points: Within each of all four CD4+ subsets, Type 1 diabetes patients had TCRB CDR3s that were moderately but significantly shorter.

Source material: Tregs from blood. The source of these receptors is a woman aged 40 to 50 with type 1 diabetes.

V gene TRBV15 combines with J gene TRBJ1-1; TRBD1 might be the D (6 bases). CDR3 length: 18 residues. CDR1 is LNHNV and CDR2 is YYDKDF in the germline V gene (reference sequence). The V and J ends lost 0 bases and 1 base respectively, with 18 bases between them. The CDR3 region is CATSRDGVGALGNTEAFF. The CDR3 DNA follows: TGTGCCACCAGCAGAGATGGAGTGGGGGCCCTAGGGAACACTGAAGCTTTCTTT.

The J gene is TRBJ1-4, the V gene TRBV27; D is uncertain. Germline CDR1 and CDR2: MNHEY and SMNVEV (reference sequence). Deletions cut 7 bases from V and 2 bases from J, with 8 bases between. This CDR3 region has 13 residues. The CDR3, as DNA: TGTGCCAGCAAGAGGGAGACTAATGAAAAACTGTTTTTT. It yields the protein CASKRETNEKLFF.

The chain recombines TRBV7-2 with TRBJ2-1; D gene unclear. The CDR3 consists of 13 residues. V was clipped by 4 bases and J by 9 bases, with 13 bases between them. The germline gives CDR1 SGHTA, CDR2 FQGNSA. The chain's CDR3 is CASSWRRRSEQFF. Written as DNA, the CDR3 is TGTGCCAGCAGCTGGAGAAGGAGATCTGAGCAGTTCTTC.

This clone showed up just a few times. The rearrangement links TRBV5-1 to TRBJ2-7, with 8 nucleotides matching TRBD1. The CDR3 runs 14 residues. Germline CDR1 reads SGHRS; CDR2 reads YFSETQ. V was pared by 4 bases and J by 2 bases, with 5 bases of the junction left unmatched. CDR3 protein: CASSTGQAPYEQYF. CDR3 coding DNA: TGCGCCAGCAGCACGGGACAGGCCCCCTACGAGCAGTACTTC.

The chain joins TRBV30 to TRBJ1-1, with a weak D call TRBD1 (6 bases). With 4 bases removed from V and 5 bases from J, the gap between germline ends came to 17 bases. Per germline, CDR1 GTSNPN and CDR2 SVGIG (reference sequence). The CDR3 totals 14 residues. The CDR3 loop is CAWTGETLGTEAFF. The CDR3 DNA follows: TGTGCCTGGACAGGGGAAACCTTAGGGACTGAAGCTTTCTTT.

The CDR3 DNA sequence: TGTGCCAGCAGCTTCCCGACAGGGTTGAACACAGATACGCAGTATTTT. Its translation: CASSFPTGLNTDTQYF. The gene calls are TRBV7-2 and TRBJ2-3, with 7 bases that match TRBD1. V lost 3 bases and J lost 2; bases outside the gene matches: 8. This CDR3 has 16 amino acids. CDR1 SGHTA and CDR2 FQGNSA come from the germline V gene. Drawing the rest from reference TRBV7-2 and TRBJ2-3, the complete variable domain is GAGVSQSPSNKVTEKGKDVELRCDPISGHTALYWYRQSLGQGLEFLIYFQGNSAPDKSGLPSDRFSAERTGGSVSTLTIQRTQQEDSAVYLCASSFPTGLNTDTQYFGPGTRLTVL.

This chain links TRBV4-1 with TRBJ1-1; 10 bases line up with TRBD1. J lost 1 base, V lost 4 bases, and 6 bases had no gene match. The V gene's germline CDR1 is MGHRA and CDR2 YSYEKL. The CDR3 consists of 16 residues. The DNA for the CDR3 is TGCGCCAGCAGCCTCGGACAGGGGGGAAAGAACACTGAAGCTTTCTTT. It is translated as CASSLGQGGKNTEAFF.

This clone turned up a few times. This chain links TRBV5-4 with TRBJ2-3; no clear D gene. Germline assignment: CDR1 SGHNT and CDR2 YYREEE (reference sequence). Trimming took 3 bases from V and 2 from J, leaving 7 bases between them. The CDR3 runs 13 residues. The CDR3 here is CASSSLATDTQYF. DNA for the CDR3: TGTGCCAGCAGCTCCTTAGCCACAGATACGCAGTATTTT.

The rearrangement joins TRBV4-3 to TRBJ1-5; 12 nucleotides align to TRBD1. The CDR3 covers 14 residues. Germline loops: CDR1 LGHNA, CDR2 YSLEER. With V trimmed by 4 bases and J by 7 bases, 2 bases remained unmatched. In DNA form, the CDR3 reads TGCGCCAGCAGCCCGGGACAGGGGGCACAGCCCCAGCATTTT. This sequence encodes CASSPGQGAQPQHF.

The chain carries TRBV28 and TRBJ2-1, with 10 positions matching TRBD2. The CDR3 covers 12 residues. The germline gives CDR1 MDHEN, CDR2 SYDVKM. V gave up 9 bases and J gave up 6 bases; unmatched junction bases: 2. CDR3: CASWTSGNEQFF. CDR3 nucleotides: TGTGCCAGTTGGACTAGCGGCAATGAGCAGTTCTTC.

The chain combines TRBV5-4 with TRBJ2-3; 15 bases are a match to TRBD2. This CDR3 has 16 residues. V trimming: 4 bases; J trimming: 3 bases; junction bases outside the gene matches: 3. In germline, CDR1 is SGHNT, CDR2 YYREEE (reference sequence). The CDR3 sequence: CASSTGLAGGTDTQYF. The CDR3 nucleotides read TGTGCCAGCAGCACAGGACTAGCGGGAGGGACAGATACGCAGTATTTT.

This clone was found a few times. This chain links TRBV7-2 with TRBJ2-3; no definite D call. Trimming cost V 8 bases and J 1 base, with 13 bases left between them. The CDR3 is 14 residues long. Germline assignment: CDR1 SGHTA and CDR2 FQGNSA. The CDR3 sequence: CASRPGAGTDTQYF. Here the CDR3 DNA reads TGTGCCAGCCGGCCTGGAGCAGGCACAGATACGCAGTATTTT.

This clone was recorded only once. V usage is TRBV20-1 and J usage is TRBJ2-7, with D possibly TRBD2 on 5 matching bases. The V gene's germline CDR1 is DFQATT and CDR2 SNEGSKA (reference sequence). The CDR3 is 11 residues long. V was clipped by 4 bases and J by 3 bases, with 7 bases between them. The CDR3 here is CSATRVYEQYF. Here the CDR3 DNA reads TGCAGTGCTACGCGGGTCTACGAGCAGTACTTC.

The rearrangement joins TRBV6-5 to TRBJ1-2; 10 bases are a match to TRBD1. Unmatched junction bases numbered 10, after V lost 4 bases and J lost 8 bases. The length of the CDR3 is 15 residues. Looked up from germline, CDR1 is MNHEY and CDR2 is SVGAGI. The CDR3 here is CASSFGTGVIRGYTF. In DNA form, the CDR3 reads TGTGCCAGCAGTTTCGGGACAGGGGTAATAAGAGGCTACACCTTC.

CDR3 sequence reads: CASSQETGPNYGYTF. The CDR3 nucleotides are TGTGCCAGCAGCCAAGAGACAGGGCCGAACTATGGCTACACCTTC. This sequence joins TRBV5-5 and TRBJ1-2, with 7 bases matching TRBD1. Trimming removed 4 bases from V and 2 bases from J; junction bases left unmatched: 8. This CDR3 region has 15 residues. Looked up from germline, CDR1 is SGHKS and CDR2 is YYEKEE (reference sequence).

This sequence joins TRBV5-5 and TRBJ2-6, with TRBD1 matching 8 bases. CDR1 and CDR2 from the germline V gene are SGHKS and YYEKEE (reference sequence). The CDR3 spans 17 residues. After removal of 3 bases from V and 1 base from J, the junction contained 6 bases not matched to a gene. The CDR3 sequence: CASSSQGARSGANVLTF. The CDR3, as DNA: TGTGCCAGCAGCTCTCAGGGGGCAAGATCTGGGGCCAACGTCCTGACTTTC.

In its sample, this clone was seen a few times. The chain carries TRBV7-2 and TRBJ2-1, with D tentatively TRBD2 (5 bases). Germline loops: CDR1 SGHTA, CDR2 FQGNSA. With 1 base removed from V and 6 bases from J, the gap between germline ends came to 10 bases. There are 14 residues in the CDR3. The CDR3 protein is CASSLGSLANEQFF. As DNA, the CDR3 is TGTGCCAGCAGCTTAGGCTCCCTAGCCAATGAGCAGTTCTTC.

This clone has only one observation. The V call is TRBV29-1, the J call TRBJ2-1, with D possibly TRBD1 on 6 matching bases. Trimming pared 5 bases from V and 0 bases from J, leaving 11 bases between. Germline-derived CDR1 and CDR2 are SQVTM and ANQGSEA. CDR3 size: 14 residues. For the CDR3, the DNA is TGCAGCGTTAGAGAACAGGGCTCCTACAATGAGCAGTTCTTC. Translation: CSVREQGSYNEQFF.

The chain combines TRBV29-1 with TRBJ2-7; TRBD2 agrees at 8 bases. J lost 2 bases, V lost 6 bases, and 9 bases had no gene match. Per the germline V gene, CDR1 is SQVTM and CDR2 is ANQGSEA. The CDR3 has 14 residues. The CDR3 reads CSVRVGSGTYEQYF. CDR3 bases: TGCAGCGTCCGAGTAGGTAGCGGGACCTACGAGCAGTACTTC.

The V and J genes are TRBV2 and TRBJ1-2; 9 nucleotides match TRBD1. The CDR3 has 13 amino acids. The V gene's germline CDR1 is SNHLY and CDR2 FYNNEI. V shed 4 bases and J 7 bases; nucleotides not matched to a gene: 4. The CDR3 DNA follows: TGTGCCAGCAGTGTAACAGGGGGCAGTGGCTACACCTTC. Translated, it gives CASSVTGGSGYTF.

This clone was recorded a few times. The chain carries TRBV7-9 and TRBJ2-1; tentative D call: TRBD1 (6 bases). The ends were cut back, 8 bases at V and 7 bases at J, with 12 bases in the middle. The germline V gene has CDR1 SEHNR and CDR2 FQNEAQ (reference sequence). This CDR3 comprises 12 residues. CDR3 loop: CASGTGINEQFF. DNA for the CDR3: TGTGCCAGCGGAACAGGGATAAATGAGCAGTTCTTC.

This clone was counted once. In DNA form, the CDR3 reads TGTGCCAGCAGTTTTTGGCGGGGGGGCACAGATACGCAGTATTTT. It encodes CASSFWRGGTDTQYF. The chain combines TRBV27 with TRBJ2-3; 8 bases fit TRBD2. V was clipped by 3 bases and J by 1 base; unmatched bases: 3. The germline CDR1 and CDR2 sequences are MNHEY and SMNVEV (reference sequence). CDR3 length: 15 amino acids.

The chain recombines TRBV6-5 with TRBJ2-5, with 7 bases identical to TRBD1. V shed 7 bases, J shed 5 bases, and the junction held 13 bases outside the gene matches. Germline values: CDR1 MNHEY, CDR2 SVGAGI. The CDR3 consists of 15 residues. In DNA form, the CDR3 reads TGTGCCAGCAACGACAGGGTCTCGGGTAGGGAGACCCAGTACTTC. As protein: CASNDRVSGRETQYF.

This clone was counted a few times. The genes are TRBV7-9 and TRBJ2-3, with D maybe TRBD1 (5 bases). The CDR3 covers 15 residues. The V gene lost 5 bases and the J gene lost 1 base, with 13 bases spanning the gap. Germline V gives CDR1 SEHNR, CDR2 FQNEAQ (reference sequence). In nucleotides, the CDR3 is TGTGCCAGCAGCCGGACACGACGGGGCACAGATACGCAGTATTTT. Its protein product is CASSRTRRGTDTQYF.

The chain carries TRBV27 and TRBJ2-7, with TRBD1 matching 10 bases. CDR1 MNHEY and CDR2 SMNVEV come from the germline V gene (reference sequence). This CDR3 comprises 15 residues. V gave up 3 bases and J gave up 2 bases; unmatched junction bases: 4. CDR3 in amino acids: CASSFWTGGPYEQYF. The CDR3 bases are TGTGCCAGCAGTTTCTGGACAGGGGGGCCCTACGAGCAGTACTTC.

This clone was counted a few times. The V call is TRBV7-3, the J call TRBJ2-1, with unresolved D. V was cut by 5 bases and J by 0 bases, with 11 bases left in between. The length of the CDR3 is 15 residues. Germline V gene sequence: CDR1 SGHTA, CDR2 FQGTGA. The DNA for the CDR3 is TGTGCCAGCAGCCTGGCTTGGAGCTCCTACAATGAGCAGTTCTTC. Amino acids: CASSLAWSSYNEQFF.

V and J are TRBV2 and TRBJ2-5; perhaps TRBD2 as D (6 bases). The better agreement between TRBJ2-7 and the DNA end casts doubt on the J call. This CDR3 spans 11 amino acids. Germline CDR1 is SNHLY and CDR2 is FYNNEI. The CDR3 DNA reads TGTGCCAGCGGCAGGGAGGACGAGCAGTACTTC. This translates into CASGREDEQYF.

The chain employs TRBV7-9 and TRBJ2-7; no clear D. V dropped 2 bases and J dropped 7 bases, with 6 bases sitting between them. Germline loops: CDR1 SEHNR, CDR2 FQNEAQ (reference sequence). The CDR3 runs to 11 residues. The CDR3 is CASSLMEEQYF. The CDR3 DNA follows: TGTGCCAGCAGCTTAATGGAGGAGCAGTACTTC.